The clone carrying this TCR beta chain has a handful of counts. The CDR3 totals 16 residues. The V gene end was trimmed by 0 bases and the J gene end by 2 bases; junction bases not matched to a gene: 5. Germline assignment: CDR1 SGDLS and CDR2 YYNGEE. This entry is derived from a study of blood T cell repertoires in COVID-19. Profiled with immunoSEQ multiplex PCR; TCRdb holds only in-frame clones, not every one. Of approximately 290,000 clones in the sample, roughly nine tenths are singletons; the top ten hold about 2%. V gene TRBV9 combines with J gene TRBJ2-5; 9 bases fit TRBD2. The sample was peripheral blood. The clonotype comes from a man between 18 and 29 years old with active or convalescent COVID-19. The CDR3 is CASSVAPSGAQETQYF. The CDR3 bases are TGTGCCAGCAGCGTAGCGCCTAGCGGGGCGCAAGAGACCCAGTACTTC.